The 27 T cell receptor beta chains below all came from one sample that was sequenced in a study of blood T cells in healthy people across ages. Combining a sample-barcoded 5' primer with a J-beta primer mix, a second PCR ran for roughly 7 to 11 cycles. TCRdb recomputed calls from the 5' RACE reads with MiXCR, one row per CDR3 protein. There are 1.5 million to 2 million distinct CDR3 sequences in the sample; 28% occur only once, and roughly 8% lies in the top ten. Sequences were obtained from blood. The receptors shown here come from a woman aged 25-40 years in good health.

V is TRBV20-1 and J is TRBJ2-2; TRBD2 might be the D (6 bases). Trimming removed 1 base at V and 6 bases at J, with 9 bases between. The CDR3 has 13 residues. The germline CDR1 and CDR2 sequences are DFQATT and SNEGSKA (reference sequence). The CDR3 nucleotides are TGCAGTGCTAGAGTCGGGGGTCCCGGGGAGCTGTTTTTT. The encoded protein is CSARVGGPGELFF.

This clonotype was counted between two and nine times. This chain uses TRBV18 with TRBJ2-7; 8 bases line up with TRBD1. Trimming cost V 0 bases and J 6 bases; bases outside gene matches: 1. The CDR3 runs 13 residues. Looked up from germline, CDR1 is KGHSH and CDR2 is LQKENI. CDR3 nucleotides: TGTGCCAGCTCACCACCAGACAGGGGCGAGCAGTACTTC. This gives the protein CASSPPDRGEQYF.

With regard to this clonotype: Relative to the germline gene, one junction end is altered; a read error may explain this. V and J are TRBV6-6 and TRBJ2-5; D is ambiguous. CDR1 MNHNY and CDR2 SVGAGI come from the germline V gene (reference sequence). The CDR3 sequence is 14 residues long. The CDR3 sequence is CAGSRHRHRETQYF. CDR3 DNA sequence: TGTGCCGGCAGCCGGCATCGACACCGAGAGACCCAGTACTTC.

V is TRBV2 and J is TRBJ2-1; D call uncertain. V was cut by 4 bases and J by 6 bases, with 10 bases left in between. The CDR3 has 13 amino acids. Germline V gene data show CDR1 as SNHLY and CDR2 as FYNNEI. The CDR3 sequence is CASSVRWVNEQFF. Written as DNA, the CDR3 is TGTGCCAGCAGTGTTCGATGGGTCAATGAGCAGTTCTTC.

There are many counts of this clonotype. This chain connects TRBV4-3 to TRBJ2-7; TRBD1 is a possible D gene (6 bases). Trimming stripped 2 bases from V and 1 base from J, with 9 bases between. CDR3 length: 14 residues. The germline CDR1 and CDR2 sequences are LGHNA and YSLEER. The CDR3 loop reads CASSQRQVSYEQYF. The CDR3 DNA follows: TGCGCCAGCAGCCAACGACAGGTATCCTACGAGCAGTACTTC.

Notes on this clonotype: Being one base from a much bigger clone, this may be a read error. The chain uses TRBV28 and TRBJ2-1, with D perhaps TRBD2 (5 bases). The CDR3 runs to 12 residues. Germline loops: CDR1 MDHEN, CDR2 SYDVKM. V gave up 1 base and J gave up 12 bases, with 10 bases separating them. The CDR3 here is CASSLSLLGQFF. Here the CDR3 DNA reads TGTGCCAGCAGTTTATCTCTACTAGGGCAGTTCTTC.

The V and J genes are TRBV7-2 and TRBJ2-7, with 8 bases lining up with TRBD1. Germline V gene data show CDR1 as SGHTA and CDR2 as FQGNSA. The CDR3 length is 15 residues. The V gene end was trimmed by 8 bases and the J gene end by 4 bases; junction bases not matched to a gene: 13. CDR3 sequence reads: CASASPGQGPYEQYF. The CDR3 nucleotides read TGTGCCAGCGCCTCCCCCGGACAGGGTCCATACGAGCAGTACTTC. The complete variable domain, with remaining parts taken from reference TRBV7-2 and TRBJ2-7, reads GAGVSQSPSNKVTEKGKDVELRCDPISGHTALYWYRQSLGQGLEFLIYFQGNSAPDKSGLPSDRFSAERTGGSVSTLTIQRTQQEDSAVYLCASASPGQGPYEQYFGPGTRLTVT.

The CDR3 loop is CASNLLGSSRNGGYTF. Here the CDR3 DNA reads TGTGCCAGCAATTTATTAGGGTCCAGTCGTAATGGAGGCTACACCTTC. V usage is TRBV6-1 and J usage is TRBJ1-2; D unresolved. This CDR3 is built from 16 residues. CDR1 is MNHNS, CDR2 SASEGT, per germline. Trimming left V 7 bases short and J 8 bases short, with 26 bases between.

As concerns this clonotype: One base away lies a much larger clone, so this may be a sequencing read error. Here the CDR3 reads CASSLVRGRENEQYF. In DNA, the CDR3 is TGTGCCAGCAGCTTAGTAAGAGGGAGGGAGAATGAGCAGTACTTC. The rearrangement joins TRBV11-2 to TRBJ2-4; the match to TRBD2 covers 7 bases. Germline CDR1 is SGHAT and CDR2 is FQNNGV. V lost 1 base and J lost 13; bases outside the gene matches: 13. The length of the CDR3 is 15 residues.

This clonotype turned up a few times. The CDR3 bases are TGTGCCAGGACGGGACTAGCGGCTTACGAGCAGTACTTC. Amino acids: CARTGLAAYEQYF. The J gene is TRBJ2-7, the V gene TRBV2, with TRBD2 matching over 11 bases. Germline assignment: CDR1 SNHLY and CDR2 FYNNEI. V was pared by 9 bases and J by 4 bases, with 5 bases of the junction left unmatched. The CDR3 runs to 13 residues.

This clonotype has a handful of counts. CDR3: CASSQDLETSAYEQYF. The DNA of the CDR3 is TGTGCCAGCAGCCAAGATCTGGAGACGAGTGCCTACGAGCAGTACTTC. The chain carries TRBV3-1 and TRBJ2-7, with D unresolved. The V end lost 0 bases, the J end lost 2 bases, and 14 bases lay between the germline ends. CDR1 and CDR2 from the germline V gene are LGHDT and YNNKEL (reference sequence). The CDR3 totals 16 residues.

This clonotype was counted between two and nine times. V usage is TRBV14 and J usage is TRBJ2-7, with D unresolved. CDR3 length: 13 amino acids. V shed 0 bases and J shed 10 bases, with 13 bases lying between them. Germline loops: CDR1 SGHDN, CDR2 FVKESK. In DNA, the CDR3 is TGTGCCAGCAGCCAAGATGAGATAGGAACCCAGTACTTC. Its translation is CASSQDEIGTQYF.

The genes are TRBV5-1 and TRBJ1-6; perhaps TRBD1 as D (5 bases). CDR3 length: 14 residues. Trimming removed 0 bases at V and 10 bases at J, with 11 bases between. Germline assignment: CDR1 SGHRS and CDR2 YFSETQ. In DNA form, the CDR3 reads TGCGCCAGCAGCTTGGCCGTCGAGGGGTCACCCCTCCACTTT. Protein: CASSLAVEGSPLHF.

CDR3 protein: CASIHSLGQGETQYF. The CDR3 bases are TGCGCCAGCATCCACTCGTTGGGACAGGGAGAGACCCAGTACTTC. The chain is built from TRBV4-1 and TRBJ2-5; TRBD1 matches 9 bases. Looked up from germline, CDR1 is MGHRA and CDR2 is YSYEKL. The CDR3 length is 15 residues. The ends lost 7 bases at V and 4 bases at J; junction bases unmatched: 10.

This sequence joins TRBV29-1 and TRBJ1-6, with 7 bases fitting TRBD1. The CDR3 is 13 amino acids. Trimming took 6 bases from V and 7 from J; bases not matched to a gene: 6. Germline lookup yields CDR1 SQVTM and CDR2 ANQGSEA. In nucleotides, the CDR3 is TGCAGCGTACAACAGGGGAGGAATTCACCCCTCCACTTT. Its protein product is CSVQQGRNSPLHF.

There are many counts of this clonotype. The J gene is TRBJ2-3, the V gene TRBV7-3, with D possibly TRBD2 on 5 matching bases. This CDR3 comprises 16 residues. V lost 3 bases, J lost 0 bases, and 13 bases lay in between. CDR1 is SGHTA, CDR2 FQGTGA, per germline. The CDR3 reads CASSFGLAPSTDTQYF. In nucleotides, the CDR3 is TGTGCCAGCAGCTTCGGACTGGCCCCTAGCACAGATACGCAGTATTTT.

This clonotype appeared a few times. This chain links TRBV18 with TRBJ1-5; tentatively, D is TRBD1 (6 bases). V dropped 3 bases and J dropped 2 bases, with 14 bases sitting between them. This CDR3 region has 16 residues. Germline lookup yields CDR1 KGHSH and CDR2 LQKENI. CDR3 in DNA: TGTGCCAGCTCACCGTCCAAGGGGGGGGGCAATCAGCCCCAGCATTTT. Translated: CASSPSKGGGNQPQHF.

The table lists this clonotype with many counts. This chain joins TRBV12-3 or TRBV12-4 and TRBJ1-2; D uncertain. The CDR3 runs to 11 residues. Between the trimmed V and J ends, which lost 8 bases and 5 bases, there was a span of 9 bases. CDR3 protein: CASGPGYGYTF. The DNA of the CDR3 is TGTGCCAGCGGTCCTGGTTATGGCTACACCTTC.

The V call is TRBV28, the J call TRBJ2-7; D assignment may be TRBD1 or TRBD2 (6 bases each). Deletions cut 1 base from V and 5 bases from J, with 15 bases between. CDR1 is MDHEN and CDR2 is SYDVKM in the germline V gene. This CDR3 has 15 amino acids. The CDR3 loop reads CASSLSGAIIDEQYF. CDR3 DNA: TGTGCCAGCAGTTTATCGGGGGCTATTATCGACGAGCAGTACTTC.

This clonotype was counted between two and nine times. The rearrangement uses TRBV20-1 and TRBJ2-1, with 9 positions matching TRBD2. V shed 5 bases and J 6 bases; nucleotides not matched to a gene: 8. This CDR3 spans 14 amino acids. Germline CDR1 DFQATT, CDR2 SNEGSKA (reference sequence). The CDR3 DNA is TGCAGTGCTGGAGGCACTAGCGGGTCCAATGAGCAGTTCTTC. It codes for CSAGGTSGSNEQFF.

V usage is TRBV9 and J usage is TRBJ2-1, with TRBD2 matching 15 bases. This CDR3 comprises 15 residues. CDR1 and CDR2 from the germline V gene are SGDLS and YYNGEE. With V trimmed by 4 bases and J by 8 bases, 4 bases remained unmatched. Written as DNA, the CDR3 is TGTGCCAGCAGCTGGACTAGCGGGAGGGCCGATGAGCAGTTCTTC. It yields the protein CASSWTSGRADEQFF.

As for this clonotype: Relative to the germline gene, one junction end is altered; a read error may explain this. The chain joins TRBV12-3 or TRBV12-4 to TRBJ2-7; no reliable D call. This CDR3 has 14 amino acids. CDR3 protein: CASSSPPELHERYF. The CDR3 nucleotides read TGTGCCAGCAGTTCCCCCCCAGAATTACACGAGCGGTACTTC.

About this clonotype itself: A much larger clone sits a single nucleotide away, making a read error possible. The rearrangement uses TRBV29-1 and TRBJ2-1, with 7 bases fitting TRBD2. From germline, CDR1 is SQVTM and CDR2 ANQGSEA. After removal of 3 bases from V and 9 bases from J, the junction contained 11 bases not matched to a gene. CDR3 length: 14 amino acids. The CDR3: CSVDGGGSLSEQFF. The CDR3 DNA reads as TGCAGCGTTGATGGGGGGGGGAGTTTAAGTGAGCAGTTCTTC.

This chain uses TRBV20-1 with TRBJ1-4; unclear D gene. This CDR3 has 14 residues. From germline, CDR1 is DFQATT and CDR2 SNEGSKA (reference sequence). Trimming cost V 0 bases and J 8 bases, with 13 bases left between them. Written as DNA, the CDR3 is TGCAGTGCTAGAGATCAGGCCTACGGGGAAAAACTGTTTTTT. Its protein is CSARDQAYGEKLFF.

The chain recombines TRBV5-5 with TRBJ1-2; D ambiguous. Germline V gene lookup returns CDR1 SGHKS and CDR2 YYEKEE (reference sequence). Trimming pared 1 base from V and 2 bases from J, leaving 12 bases between. The CDR3 loop spans 15 amino acids. CDR3 in DNA: TGTGCCAGCAGCTTGAGTCCAGGCGAGAACTATGGCTACACCTTC. As protein: CASSLSPGENYGYTF. Looking up the rest from reference TRBV5-5 and TRBJ1-2 gives the full variable domain: DAGVTQSPTHLIKTRGQQVTLRCSPISGHKSVSWYQQVLGQGPQFIFQYYEKEERGRGNFPDRFSARQFPNYSSELNVNALLLGDSALYLCASSLSPGENYGYTFGSGTRLTVV.

The gene calls are TRBV4-3 and TRBJ2-7; D might be TRBD1 (6 bases). This CDR3 has 16 amino acids. Germline CDR1 is LGHNA and CDR2 is YSLEER. Trimming shortened V by 4 bases and J by 7 bases, and 23 bases separated the two germline ends. The CDR3 reads CASSLSTGWSYNEQYF. The CDR3 DNA reads as TGCGCCAGCAGCCTATCTACAGGGTGGTCCTACAATGAGCAGTACTTC.

This clonotype turned up a few times. This chain uses TRBV20-1 with TRBJ2-7; maybe TRBD2 (7 bases). The CDR3 runs to 14 residues. CDR1 is DFQATT, CDR2 SNEGSKA, per germline (reference sequence). V was pared by 5 bases and J by 1 base, with 15 bases between. The CDR3 DNA reads TGCAGTGCTTACGGGGGGCGGCCTTCCTACGAGCAGTACTTC. Its translation is CSAYGGRPSYEQYF.